The clone carrying this T cell receptor (beta chain) was detected many times. No antigen is known for it. The data belong to a study of regulatory T cells in long-lasting Graves disease. Findings and caveats of the study: Thyroid tissue was not studied; only peripheral blood was. Reduced TCR diversity was observed in persistent Graves' patients versus newly diagnosed patients.

Time point reported: newly diagnosed GD, antithyroid drugs for less than 3 months. Extracted PBMC RNA gave rise to the TCR library. Arm-PCR of CDR3 regions with iRepertoire HTBI primers generated TCR beta libraries. TCRdb fed the multiplex PCR reads into MiXCR, producing one record per CDR3 protein. The sample includes approximately 470,000 distinct CDR3 sequences, 15% to 20% of them seen just once. These data were also reused for a study on T cells in Graves' hyperthyroidism and ophthalmopathy. That paper notes: The HTBI primer set served for first-round RT-PCR of the TCR CDR3.

This receptor was taken from a man aged 35-49 years with Graves disease. The sample was peripheral blood mononuclear cells (PBMCs), taken at new diagnosis, from a patient treated with antithyroid drugs.

CDR3 loop: CASSYGQGRGYTF. CDR3 nucleotides: TGTGCCAGCAGTTACGGGCAGGGGCGTGGCTACACCTTC. This chain uses TRBV6-2 or TRBV6-3 with TRBJ1-2, with a weak D call TRBD1 (6 bases). Trimming removed 2 bases from V and 7 bases from J, with 11 bases in between. The V gene's germline CDR1 is MNHEY and CDR2 SVGEGT. The CDR3 consists of 13 residues.